This T cell receptor beta chain was profiled in a study of blood T cell repertoires in COVID-19. Overall study context: From T cells, B-cell-depleted T cells, or PBMCs came the material, which was cDNA or gDNA.

Data came from immunoSEQ multiplex PCR; TCRdb stores just in-frame clones and leaves some out. The data hold over 200,000 clones, with 70% to 90% observed a single time. Looked up from germline, CDR1 is SGHRS and CDR2 is YFSETQ. The V end lost 2 bases, the J end lost 0 bases, and 9 bases lay between the germline ends. This CDR3 is 14 amino acids long. The specimen sequenced was PBMCs or T cells enriched from blood (not recorded which). The sequence was obtained from a young man who had recovered from COVID-19. The chain is built from TRBV5-1 and TRBJ2-7; D unclear. Written as DNA, the CDR3 is TGCGCCAGCAGCTTACTGGAGAGCTCCTACGAGCAGTACTTC. Its protein product is CASSLLESSYEQYF.